The present TCR beta chain was sequenced within a study of blood T cell repertoires in COVID-19 (dated by TCRdb to between 2020 and 2021). Describing the broader study: The collaborator samples originated in the United States, Italy and Spain and spanned the acute and convalescent phases of COVID-19. The material from the prospective study consisted of cDNA or gDNA derived from T cells, B-cell-depleted T cells, or PBMCs. The dataset comprised deeply sampled blood TCRbeta repertoires from subjects exposed to, actively infected with, or recovered from COVID-19. The repertoires were released in a freely available public database intended as a resource for research on the immune response to SARS-CoV-2. Samples came from the ongoing ImmuneRACE study (first 160 participants) plus 1,254 subjects from 6 global collaborators. Nearly every sample came with metadata listing a de-identified subject ID, COVID-19 status, age in years and sex. Where available, HLA class I and class II types were obtained from metadata supplied by the sample provider rather than from assay-based typing. Broader findings and caveats from the paper: How much clinical and demographic metadata was included differed by source and by participant, and the metadata was provided uncurated.

Samples from volunteer blood donors who had recovered from COVID-19 were contributed by a second Seattle source. Collaborating institutions collected whole blood in K2EDTA tubes following their own protocols. For TCRbeta analysis, collaborators shipped samples in one of three forms: frozen whole blood, isolated PBMCs, or DNA extracted from either of those sample types. In the case of this clone: The antigen this receptor binds is unknown. No qualities accompany the bases; no much larger clone lies one base away.

TCRbeta CDR3 regions were amplified from genomic DNA using the immunoSEQ Assay, a bias-controlled multiplex PCR. Regarding the original processing steps: The number of nucleated cells in each sample was estimated from the amplification of reference gene primers within the assay. To quantify the absolute abundance of each unique TCRbeta CDR3 rearrangement, sequence reads were collapsed and filtered. Productive Simpson clonality was computed per sample as the square root of Simpson's diversity index over productive rearrangements. Held by TCRdb, this immuneACCESS table contains in-frame sequences only and omits some clones. Under half of the omission traces to an unresolved V gene where checked; the cause of the rest is unknown. That table furnishes V, J and clone size, whereas the DNA furnished D and trimming. This sample lists 250,000 to 300,000 clones; around nine tenths were detected once. The ten largest make up 0.85% to 0.95% of the sample.

This receptor was taken from a woman in her 40s who had recovered from COVID-19. The sample taken for sequencing was peripheral blood.

The CDR3 region has the sequence CASSELPGSFSGELFF. The sequenced DNA: TGTGCCAGCAGTGAACTCCCAGGGTCGTTCTCCGGGGAGCTGTTTTTT. The rearrangement combines TRBV2 with TRBJ2-2, with a weak D call of TRBD1 (5 bases match). Including cysteine and phenylalanine, the CDR3 has 16 amino acids. The DNA shown is the 48-base CDR3, in frame from base 1. V is shortened by 2 bases, J by 6 bases, and the region joining them spans 16 bases. The germline V gene specifies SNHLY as CDR1 and FYNNEI as CDR2.